A single T cell receptor beta chain is shown here with its context. Its antigen is as yet unknown. With molecular barcodes, quantitative 5'-RACE was used to make the TCR beta libraries. Each CDR3 protein gets one entry after TCRdb re-called the 5' RACE reads with MiXCR. The table shows under 550,000 distinct CDR3 sequences, with roughly a quarter occurring only once. V lost 8 bases and J 2 bases, leaving 10 bases between the germline ends. The length of the CDR3 is 13 residues. Germline V gene data show CDR1 as KGHDR and CDR2 as SFDVKD. These data are taken from a study of CD8 T cells in ankylosing spondylitis. Study-wide points: Researchers report that disease-linked clones proved CD8+ and relatively rare in peripheral blood. The study looked at matched synovial fluid samples from ankylosing spondylitis patients. Disease-linked clones were reported to be significantly enriched there. Earlier reports found some motif variants in synovial fluid and blood in reactive arthritis. Characteristic of ankylosing spondylitis blood, it appeared, was a TCR beta motif comprising about eight highly homologous variants.

The sequence came from a male donor with ankylosing spondylitis. This rearrangement joins TRBV24-1 to TRBJ2-3, with a weak D call TRBD1 (6 bases). Sample: blood, either unsorted or a sorted T cell fraction (not recorded which). The CDR3 protein is CATKGDNTDTQYF. CDR3 DNA: TGTGCCACCAAAGGGGACAACACAGATACGCAGTATTTT.